The 30 T cell receptor beta chains below come from one sample, sequenced in a study of T cells in Graves' hyperthyroidism and ophthalmopathy. Regions amplified from RNA transcripts were the TCR beta CDR3 regions. First-round RT-PCR with HTBI primers amplified the TCR CDR3 region. TCRdb re-called the multiplex PCR reads with MiXCR, one entry per CDR3 protein. The sample has about 47,000 distinct CDR3 sequences, approximately 50% seen once. Specimen: peripheral blood or thyroid tissue (not recorded which). The receptors stem from a man between 18 and 29 years old with Graves' hyperthyroidism.

The V call is TRBV15, the J call TRBJ2-7; 7 nucleotides match TRBD2. From germline, CDR1 is LNHNV and CDR2 YYDKDF (reference sequence). The CDR3 consists of 16 residues. V was pared by 1 base and J by 7 bases, with 13 bases of the junction left unmatched. DNA of the CDR3: TGTGCCACCAGCAGAGGTGAAGCGGGATCTCTGTGGGAGCAGTACTTC. This gives the protein CATSRGEAGSLWEQYF.

This clonotype was counted a few times. J is TRBJ1-5 and V is TRBV18; no clear D. V was cut by 2 bases and J by 5 bases, with 10 bases left in between. The CDR3 sequence is 14 residues long. Germline CDR1 reads KGHSH; CDR2 reads LQKENI. CDR3 sequence (DNA): TGTGCCAGCTCACCAATTAAACGGGATCAGCCCCAGCATTTT. Amino acid sequence: CASSPIKRDQPQHF.

In this sample, this clonotype turned up many times. V is TRBV20-1 and J is TRBJ2-5, with D unresolved. V shed 2 bases and J shed 5 bases, with 21 bases lying between them. The CDR3 has 16 amino acids. Germline CDR1 DFQATT, CDR2 SNEGSKA (reference sequence). The CDR3 nucleotides read TGCAGTGCTAGACCCACGTCCGTTTGGGTTGTGGAGACCCAGTACTTC. It translates to CSARPTSVWVVETQYF.

V is TRBV11-2 and J is TRBJ1-5; 7 bases are shared with TRBD1. Per germline, CDR1 SGHAT and CDR2 FQNNGV. The CDR3 spans 14 residues. V dropped 5 bases and J dropped 4; count of bases not matched to a gene: 5. The CDR3: CASSERTGNQPQHF. DNA for the CDR3: TGTGCCAGCAGCGAAAGGACAGGTAATCAGCCCCAGCATTTT.

This clonotype has a count of ten or more. This chain joins TRBV7-8 and TRBJ2-2; 12 bases agree with TRBD2. Per the germline V gene, CDR1 is SGHVS and CDR2 is FQNEAQ. The ends lost 5 bases at V and 11 bases at J; junction bases unmatched: 6. This CDR3 has 14 residues. CDR3 in DNA: TGTGCCAGCAGCCTCGGACTAGCGGGATTCGAGCTGTTTTTT. Amino acids: CASSLGLAGFELFF.

The V and J genes are TRBV2 and TRBJ2-7; TRBD1 matches 10 bases. The junction had 4 bases not matched to a gene; V was cut back by 6 bases and J by 5 bases. Per germline, CDR1 SNHLY and CDR2 FYNNEI. The CDR3 spans 13 residues. The CDR3 region is CASSAGTGDEQYF. The CDR3, as DNA: TGTGCCAGCAGCGCCGGGACAGGGGACGAGCAGTACTTC.

This clonotype was counted once. A junction boundary mismatches the germline segment, possibly from a read error. The rearrangement joins TRBV20-1 to TRBJ1-2, with D unresolved. CDR3 length equals 10 residues. Germline V gives CDR1 DFQATT, CDR2 SNEGSKA (reference sequence). As DNA, the CDR3 is TGCAGTGCTAGCGGGGAACTCCAATGCTTC. This gives the protein CSASGELQCF.

The table lists this clonotype with many counts. The chain is built from TRBV3-1 and TRBJ2-7; no clear D. Germline lookup yields CDR1 LGHDT and CDR2 YNNKEL (reference sequence). The CDR3 totals 11 residues. The V end lost 1 base, the J end lost 2 bases, and 0 bases lay between the germline ends. The CDR3 reads CASSQAYEQYF. The CDR3 DNA reads as TGTGCCAGCAGCCAAGCCTACGAGCAGTACTTC.

Notes on this clonotype: This may be a read error: a much more frequent sequence differs by one nucleotide. The V call is TRBV5-1, the J call TRBJ2-3; no clear D. Germline-derived CDR1 and CDR2 are SGHRS and YFSETQ. Trimming cost V 4 bases and J 8 bases, with 17 bases left between them. The CDR3 is made up of 14 amino acids. The CDR3 loop reads CASSQTVEYGTQYF. CDR3 sequence (DNA): TGCGCCAGCAGCCAAACGGTGGAATACGGTACGCAGTATTTT.

The genes are TRBV7-9 and TRBJ1-1; D is possibly TRBD1 (5 bases). The CDR3 covers 15 residues. Per the germline V gene, CDR1 is SEHNR and CDR2 is FQNEAQ (reference sequence). V lost 8 bases and J 0 bases, leaving 16 bases between the germline ends. CDR3 bases: TGTGCCAGCGGCGCCCGTTCAGGGATGAACACTGAAGCTTTCTTT. Translated: CASGARSGMNTEAFF.

This clonotype was seen ten or more times. This chain uses TRBV5-1 with TRBJ2-7, with D possibly being TRBD1 or TRBD2 (5 bases each). The CDR3 sequence is 13 residues long. The germline CDR1 and CDR2 sequences are SGHRS and YFSETQ. The V and J ends lost 1 base and 3 bases respectively, with 8 bases between them. The CDR3 loop is CASSLLGDYEQYF. The CDR3 DNA sequence: TGCGCCAGCAGCTTGTTGGGGGACTACGAGCAGTACTTC. The variable domain in full, with the rest retrieved from reference TRBV5-1 and TRBJ2-7, is KAGVTQTPRYLIKTRGQQVTLSCSPISGHRSVSWYQQTPGQGLQFLFEYFSETQRNKGNFPGRFSGRQFSNSRSEMNVSTLELGDSALYLCASSLLGDYEQYFGPGTRLTVT.

This clonotype was counted once. The chain employs TRBV12-3 or TRBV12-4 and TRBJ1-2; possibly TRBD1 for D (5 bases). The ends were cut back, 5 bases at V and 3 bases at J, with 13 bases in the middle. The CDR3 covers 14 residues. CDR3 in amino acids: CASSPSWGDYGYTF. The CDR3 DNA sequence: TGTGCCAGCAGTCCCTCATGGGGGGACTATGGCTACACCTTC.

The V and J genes are TRBV15 and TRBJ1-3, with D maybe TRBD1 (6 bases). V lost 1 base, J lost 8 bases, and 15 bases lay in between. The CDR3 contains 15 residues. Germline V gene data show CDR1 as LNHNV and CDR2 as YYDKDF (reference sequence). CDR3 DNA sequence: TGTGCCACCAGCAGAGCAGGGGTCTCCTCTGACACCATATATTTT. Translation gives CATSRAGVSSDTIYF.

This clonotype has at least ten counts. The CDR3 region has the DNA TGTGCCAGCAGTTACTCGGGACATCAGAATCACGAGCAGTACTTC. It is translated as CASSYSGHQNHEQYF. This chain connects TRBV6-5 to TRBJ2-7, with D tentatively TRBD1 (6 bases). CDR3 length: 15 residues. Trimming removed 0 bases from V and 5 bases from J, with 14 bases in between. From germline, CDR1 is MNHEY and CDR2 SVGAGI.

The sample holds many counts of this clonotype. The chain combines TRBV6-1 with TRBJ1-5, with a tentative D call TRBD1 (6 bases). CDR1 and CDR2 from the germline V gene are MNHNS and SASEGT. The CDR3 totals 17 residues. V dropped 2 bases and J dropped 3 bases, with 17 bases sitting between them. CDR3 DNA sequence: TGTGCCAGCAGTGAATTCGGGGGGGCGGTAAACAATCAGCCCCAGCATTTT. Translated: CASSEFGGAVNNQPQHF.

This clonotype was counted ten times or more. The rearrangement joins TRBV24-1 to TRBJ2-5; maybe TRBD2 (5 bases). CDR3 length equals 14 residues. With 3 bases removed from V and 2 bases from J, the gap between germline ends came to 9 bases. Germline V gene data show CDR1 as KGHDR and CDR2 as SFDVKD. The CDR3 region is CATSDQGLQETQYF. In nucleotides, the CDR3 is TGTGCCACCAGTGATCAAGGACTGCAAGAGACCCAGTACTTC.

The chain is built from TRBV20-1 and TRBJ2-7; TRBD1 matches at 10 bases. The CDR3 spans 15 residues. Unmatched junction bases numbered 10, after V lost 3 bases and J lost 5 bases. The germline V gene has CDR1 DFQATT and CDR2 SNEGSKA (reference sequence). This CDR3 is CSASGVGTGDNEQYF. DNA for the CDR3: TGCAGTGCTAGTGGCGTTGGGACAGGGGACAACGAGCAGTACTTC.

This chain joins TRBV10-3 and TRBJ2-5, with 8 bases that match TRBD1. CDR3 size: 16 residues. The germline gives CDR1 ENHRY, CDR2 SYGVKD. Trimming took 2 bases from V and 5 from J; bases not matched to a gene: 10. The CDR3: CAISETGTGDVETQYF. The CDR3 DNA sequence: TGTGCCATCAGTGAGACCGGGACAGGAGATGTGGAGACCCAGTACTTC.

In DNA form, the CDR3 reads TGTGCCAGCACCCTTAGGACAGGGCGCTCCTACGAGCAGTACTTC. Protein product: CASTLRTGRSYEQYF. The rearrangement links TRBV25-1 to TRBJ2-7; 8 nucleotides agree with TRBD1. V was pared by 7 bases and J by 0 bases, with 8 bases of the junction left unmatched. This CDR3 has 15 residues. Germline V gene lookup returns CDR1 MGHDK and CDR2 SYGVNS.

This chain uses TRBV4-2 with TRBJ2-7, with D unclear. Between the trimmed V and J ends, which lost 0 bases and 0 bases, there was a span of 9 bases. The CDR3 is made up of 15 amino acids. CDR1 is LGHNA, CDR2 YNFKEQ, per germline. The CDR3 region has the DNA TGTGCCAGCAGCCAAGATAGGTCAAGCTCCTACGAGCAGTACTTC. As protein: CASSQDRSSSYEQYF.

This clonotype occurred a few times. This chain connects TRBV18 to TRBJ2-3; D call uncertain. The CDR3 is 14 residues long. V lost 3 bases and J lost 2, with 9 bases in between. Germline V CDR1 and CDR2: KGHSH, LQKENI. The CDR3 loop is CASSPLEYTDTQYF. CDR3 nucleotide sequence: TGTGCCAGCTCACCGTTGGAATACACAGATACGCAGTATTTT. Full variable domain (missing parts from reference TRBV18 and TRBJ2-3): NAGVMQNPRHLVRRRGQEARLRCSPMKGHSHVYWYRQLPEEGLKFMVYLQKENIIDESGMPKERFSAEFPKEGPSILRIQQVVRGDSAAYFCASSPLEYTDTQYFGPGTRLTVL.

V is TRBV20-1 and J is TRBJ2-7; D gene unclear. Trimming cost V 0 bases and J 0 bases, with 12 bases left between them. The CDR3 extends over 15 amino acids. Germline V gene lookup returns CDR1 DFQATT and CDR2 SNEGSKA (reference sequence). The DNA of the CDR3 is TGCAGTGCTAGAGATTGGGCGGCCAGCTCCTACGAGCAGTACTTC. Amino acids: CSARDWAASSYEQYF.

The sample holds many counts of this clonotype. The chain links TRBV12-3 or TRBV12-4 to TRBJ2-2; no clear D gene. CDR3 length equals 15 residues. The germline V and J ends were trimmed by 3 bases and 7 bases, with 15 bases remaining between them. Written as DNA, the CDR3 is TGTGCCAGCAGTTTTACGCCCTATCGAGACGGGGAGCTGTTTTTT. It codes for CASSFTPYRDGELFF.

V gene TRBV29-1 combines with J gene TRBJ2-3; 8 bases agree with TRBD2. Unmatched junction bases numbered 14, after V lost 6 bases and J lost 6 bases. Looked up from germline, CDR1 is SQVTM and CDR2 is ANQGSEA. There are 15 residues in the CDR3. The CDR3 sequence is CSVRPGTRREDTQYF. CDR3 nucleotide sequence: TGCAGCGTGAGGCCCGGGACTAGGAGGGAGGATACGCAGTATTTT.

This clonotype appeared many times. V usage is TRBV6-2 or TRBV6-3 and J usage is TRBJ1-5; D not certain. The CDR3 is 16 amino acids. Germline V gene sequence: CDR1 MNHEY, CDR2 SVGEGT. Between the trimmed V and J ends, which lost 7 bases and 3 bases, there was a span of 19 bases. CDR3 DNA: TGTGCCAGCACCTACCGGACGGGAAGCGACAATCAGCCCCAGCATTTT. The encoded protein is CASTYRTGSDNQPQHF.

In this sample, this clonotype turned up many times. The chain combines TRBV7-6 with TRBJ1-3; D is ambiguous. The CDR3 has 17 amino acids. The ends were cut back, 1 base at V and 0 bases at J, with 13 bases in the middle. The germline gives CDR1 SGHVS, CDR2 FNYEAQ. CDR3 sequence: CASSLVSGPSSGNTIYF. DNA of the CDR3: TGTGCCAGCAGCTTAGTGTCTGGCCCGAGCTCTGGAAACACCATATATTTT.

In its sample, this clonotype was seen a few times. This chain joins TRBV25-1 and TRBJ1-1; D gene ambiguous. Trimming left V 4 bases short and J 12 bases short, with 12 bases between. Germline CDR1 MGHDK, CDR2 SYGVNS. The CDR3 sequence is 11 residues long. CDR3 sequence reads: CASSARTDSFF. In DNA form, the CDR3 reads TGTGCCAGCAGTGCACGGACCGATTCTTTCTTT. Using reference TRBV25-1 and TRBJ1-1 for the parts outside the CDR3, the full variable domain is EADIYQTPRYLVIGTGKKITLECSQTMGHDKMYWYQQDPGMELHLIHYSYGVNSTEKGDLSSESTVSRIRTEHFPLTLESARPSHTSQYLCASSARTDSFFGQGTRLTVV.

This clonotype rates as medium-sized. The genes are TRBV20-1 and TRBJ1-4, with 7 bases that match TRBD1. Unmatched junction bases numbered 1, after V lost 6 bases and J lost 3 bases. The CDR3 loop spans 12 amino acids. CDR1 and CDR2 from the germline V gene are DFQATT and SNEGSKA (reference sequence). Here the CDR3 DNA reads TGCAGTGCCGGGACAGCTAATGAAAAACTGTTTTTT. This translates into CSAGTANEKLFF.

CDR3 region: CSARDPAQGRTEAFF. The CDR3 DNA reads TGCAGTGCTAGAGATCCCGCACAGGGTAGGACTGAAGCTTTCTTT. This chain joins TRBV20-1 and TRBJ1-1; perhaps TRBD1 as D (6 bases). Germline CDR1 reads DFQATT; CDR2 reads SNEGSKA (reference sequence). The CDR3 is 15 amino acids. The V gene lost 0 bases and the J gene lost 5 bases, with 16 bases spanning the gap.

The genes are TRBV12-3 or TRBV12-4 and TRBJ2-5, with no clear D. This CDR3 has 11 amino acids. V lost 7 bases and J lost 5, with 8 bases in between. The CDR3 loop is CASTYRETQYF. In DNA form, the CDR3 reads TGTGCCAGCACCTACCGGGAGACCCAGTACTTC.